This TCR beta chain is drawn from a study of blood T cell repertoires in COVID-19. Some clones are missing from TCRdb's copy, which holds only in-frame ones; the method was immunoSEQ multiplex PCR. The sample has tens of thousands of clones, approximately 80% seen once; the top ten hold 13%. Germline V gene sequence: CDR1 SEHNR, CDR2 FQNEAQ (reference sequence). There are 13 residues in the CDR3. V shed 5 bases and J 8 bases; nucleotides not matched to a gene: 6. Seattle-derived patients entered the study during active infection and were followed longitudinally. The TCR sequence derives from a man in his fifties or sixties with COVID-19, enrolled during active disease. The sample comprised peripheral blood. The V and J genes are TRBV7-9 and TRBJ2-1; TRBD1 aligns across 7 bases. The CDR3 DNA sequence: TGTGCCAGCAGCCCTACAGGGGTCGATGAGCAGTTCTTC. Protein product: CASSPTGVDEQFF.